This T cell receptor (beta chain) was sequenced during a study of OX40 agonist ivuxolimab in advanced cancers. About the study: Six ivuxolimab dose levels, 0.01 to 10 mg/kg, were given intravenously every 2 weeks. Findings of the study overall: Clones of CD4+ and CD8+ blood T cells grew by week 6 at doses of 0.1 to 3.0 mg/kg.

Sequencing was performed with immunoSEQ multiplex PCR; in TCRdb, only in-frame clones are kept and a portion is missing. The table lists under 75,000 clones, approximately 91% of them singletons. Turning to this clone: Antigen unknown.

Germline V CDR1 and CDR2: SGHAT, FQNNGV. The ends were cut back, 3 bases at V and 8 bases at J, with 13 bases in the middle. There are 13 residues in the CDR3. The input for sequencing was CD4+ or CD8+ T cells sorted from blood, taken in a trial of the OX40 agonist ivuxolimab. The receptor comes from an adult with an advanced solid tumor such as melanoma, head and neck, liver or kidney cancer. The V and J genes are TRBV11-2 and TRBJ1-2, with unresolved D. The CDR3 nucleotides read TGTGCCAGCAGCTTTGGACCGGGGAACGGCTACACCTTC. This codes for CASSFGPGNGYTF.